The TCR beta chain described here comes from a study of blood T cell repertoires in COVID-19. The wider study: Samples of COVID-19 (acute and convalescent) were obtained from the United States, Italy and Spain. Sources were T cells, B-cell-depleted T cells, or PBMCs; the material itself was cDNA or gDNA.

With 9 bases clipped from V and 2 bases from J, the junction kept 18 bases outside the gene matches. This CDR3 contains 17 residues. Looked up from germline, CDR1 is SGHNT and CDR2 is YENEEA. In the original processing: Reference gene primer amplification in the assay estimated nucleated cell counts. Repertoires were generated with immunoSEQ multiplex PCR, while TCRdb's copy carries only in-frame clones and drops some. That table is the source of V, J and clone size, and D and trimming were worked out from the DNA. The sample shows more than 250,000 clones, around 90% of them seen only once. This chain joins TRBV11-3 and TRBJ2-7, with 8 bases that match TRBD1. This TCR derives from a woman between 25 and 40 years old who had recovered from COVID-19. The sequencing sample was made of PBMCs or T cells enriched from blood (not recorded which). The CDR3, as DNA: TGTGCCAGGGGGGTCCCGGGACAGGCTTGGGGTGCCTACGAGCAGTACTTC. Its protein is CARGVPGQAWGAYEQYF.